A single TCR beta chain is shown here with its context. V was cut by 3 bases and J by 10 bases, with 18 bases left in between. The CDR3 covers 15 residues. Germline V CDR1 and CDR2: LNHDA, SQIVND (reference sequence). These data come from a study of blood T cell repertoires in COVID-19. At the level of the study: PBMCs, B-cell-depleted T cells, or T cells were the source of the cDNA or gDNA that made up the material.

Sequencing was performed with immunoSEQ multiplex PCR; in TCRdb, only in-frame clones are kept and a portion is missing. The sample has 180,000 or so clones, 60% to 85% seen once; the top ten hold around 8.9%. The chain has TRBV19 and TRBJ1-4, with D unresolved. Source material: peripheral blood. The clonotype was recovered from a woman in her forties or fifties with active or convalescent COVID-19. In DNA, the CDR3 is TGTGCCAGTAGTATGGTTTCGGGGTCGACTGGAAAACTGTTTTTT. Its translation: CASSMVSGSTGKLFF.